Presented here are 27 T cell receptor beta chains from one specimen sequenced in a study of blood T cell repertoires in COVID-19. Assay used: immunoSEQ multiplex PCR; TCRdb lists only in-frame clones, some missing. Found here are tens of thousands of clones, 74% of them singletons; the top ten hold 3.5% to 4%. Input material: peripheral blood. Receptors were obtained from a man aged 65-85 years with COVID-19, enrolled during active disease.

The chain is built from TRBV3-1 (or the pseudogene TRBV3-2) and TRBJ1-1; D unresolved. Germline V gives CDR1 LGHDT, CDR2 YNNKEL (reference sequence). Trimming removed 2 bases at V and 0 bases at J, with 19 bases between. This CDR3 region has 18 residues. DNA of the CDR3: TGTGCCAGCAGCCAATATCCTCCGCGGGGATCGATGAACACTGAAGCTTTCTTT. Protein product: CASSQYPPRGSMNTEAFF.

This clone was detected only a few times. The gene calls are TRBV6-2 or TRBV6-3 and TRBJ1-1; 7 nucleotides match TRBD1. The trim removed 1 base at V and 1 base at J, leaving 6 bases unmatched. This CDR3 contains 16 residues. Germline V gene sequence: CDR1 MNHEY, CDR2 SVGEGT. The CDR3 bases are TGTGCCAGCAGTTACTTACAGGGGAAGAGGAACACTGAAGCTTTCTTT. Translation gives CASSYLQGKRNTEAFF.

This clone was seen just once. V and J are TRBV5-1 and TRBJ2-5; a possible D gene is TRBD2 (7 bases). The germline V and J ends were trimmed by 7 bases and 2 bases, with 18 bases remaining between them. Germline CDR1 and CDR2: SGHRS and YFSETQ. This CDR3 has 15 amino acids. In nucleotides, the CDR3 is TGCGCCAGCTCCCAGGGGCTAGCGGAGCAAGAGACCCAGTACTTC. As protein: CASSQGLAEQETQYF.

V is TRBV10-3 and J is TRBJ1-1, with 9 bases aligning to TRBD1. Germline trimming cut 6 bases from V and 7 bases from J; bases unmatched to any gene: 6. The CDR3 is 13 residues long. Germline lookup yields CDR1 ENHRY and CDR2 SYGVKD. The CDR3 nucleotides read TGTGCCATCAGGGGGACAGGGTTGGTTGAAGCTTTCTTT. Translated: CAIRGTGLVEAFF.

This clone was recorded a few times. The same CDR3 is also encoded by other DNA sequences in this sample. The CDR3 coding sequence is TGTGCCAGCAGCGTTCGAGGCGTGGATGAGCAGTTCTTC. Encoded protein: CASSVRGVDEQFF. The rearrangement uses TRBV9 and TRBJ2-1; D gene ambiguous. V was trimmed by 2 bases and J by 8 bases, leaving 11 bases between them. Looked up from germline, CDR1 is SGDLS and CDR2 is YYNGEE. The CDR3 consists of 13 residues.

This clone has just one count. An end of the junction differs from the germline gene, which may be a read error. This chain joins TRBV7-7 and TRBJ2-2, with 7 bases fitting TRBD1. Per the germline V gene, CDR1 is SSHAT and CDR2 is FNYEAQ (reference sequence). CDR3 size: 18 residues. CDR3 sequence reads: CASSLLTGLGMNTGELFF. In nucleotides, the CDR3 is TGTGCTAGCAGCTTATTGACAGGGTTGGGGATGAACACCGGGGAGCTGTTTTTT. Based on the CDR3 plus reference TRBV7-7 and TRBJ2-2, the full variable domain is GAGVSQSPRYKVTKRGQDVTLRCDPISSHATLYWYQQALGQGPEFLTYFNYEAQPDKSGLPSDRFSAERPEGSISTLTIQRTEQRDSAMYRCASSLLTGLGMNTGELFFGEGSRLTVL.

The chain couples TRBV15 to TRBJ2-2; 11 bases align to TRBD2. This CDR3 contains 17 residues. Germline V CDR1 and CDR2: LNHNV, YYDKDF (reference sequence). Trimming took 1 base from V and 7 from J; bases not matched to a gene: 8. The DNA for the CDR3 is TGTGCCACCAGCAGAGTACGGCTAGCGGGAGGCGACGGGGAGCTGTTTTTT. This translates into CATSRVRLAGGDGELFF.

This clone has just a few counts. J is TRBJ1-5 and V is TRBV29-1; D may be TRBD1 (5 bases). The CDR3 has 12 residues. Trimming stripped 5 bases from V and 11 bases from J, with 16 bases between. The germline gives CDR1 SQVTM, CDR2 ANQGSEA. Here the CDR3 DNA reads TGCAGCGTTCAGGGCCCCCTAGGGGCCCAGCATTTT. It yields the protein CSVQGPLGAQHF.

The gene calls are TRBV5-1 and TRBJ2-2; D is unclear. The CDR3 contains 15 residues. Germline V lookup: CDR1 SGHRS, CDR2 YFSETQ. Trimming stripped 3 bases from V and 7 bases from J, with 16 bases between. The chain's CDR3 is CASSYTAETGGELFF. For the CDR3, the DNA is TGCGCCAGCAGCTACACTGCGGAGACCGGCGGGGAGCTGTTTTTT.

The genes are TRBV25-1 and TRBJ1-1; D is perhaps TRBD1 (5 bases). V was cut by 5 bases and J by 5 bases, with 18 bases left in between. The germline gives CDR1 MGHDK, CDR2 SYGVNS. This CDR3 has 15 residues. The CDR3 reads CASSPRRDLGTEAFF. The CDR3 DNA reads TGTGCCAGCAGTCCAAGAAGGGACTTGGGGACTGAAGCTTTCTTT.

This rearrangement joins TRBV7-9 to TRBJ1-6, with D perhaps TRBD1 (6 bases). Trimming pared 0 bases from V and 9 bases from J, leaving 12 bases between. There are 15 residues in the CDR3. The germline V gene has CDR1 SEHNR and CDR2 FQNEAQ (reference sequence). CDR3 coding DNA: TGTGCCAGCAGCTTAGCGGACAGCCAAATTTCACCCCTCCACTTT. Translated: CASSLADSQISPLHF. The full variable domain, rest sourced from reference TRBV7-9 and TRBJ1-6, is DTGVSQNPRHKITKRGQNVTFRCDPISEHNRLYWYRQTLGQGPEFLTYFQNEAQLEKSRLLSDRFSAERPKGSFSTLEIQRTEQGDSAMYLCASSLADSQISPLHFGNGTRLTVT.

The rearrangement uses TRBV7-3 and TRBJ2-1; D is perhaps TRBD2 (6 bases). Trimming removed 0 bases from V and 7 bases from J, with 16 bases in between. Germline V CDR1 and CDR2: SGHTA, FQGTGA. The CDR3 sequence is 16 residues long. CDR3 bases: TGTGCCAGCAGCTTAACGTTGGCGGGAAGAGGGAATGAGCAGTTCTTC. Its protein is CASSLTLAGRGNEQFF. Filled out from reference TRBV7-3 and TRBJ2-1, the complete variable domain reads GAGVSQTPSNKVTEKGKYVELRCDPISGHTALYWYRQSLGQGPEFLIYFQGTGAADDSGLPNDRFFAVRPEGSVSTLKIQRTERGDSAVYLCASSLTLAGRGNEQFFGPGTRLTVL.

This clone has at least ten counts. The chain recombines TRBV19 with TRBJ1-6; 8 bases are a match to TRBD1. This CDR3 has 16 amino acids. V trimming: 3 bases; J trimming: 10 bases; junction bases outside the gene matches: 11. CDR1 and CDR2 from the germline V gene are LNHDA and SQIVND (reference sequence). The CDR3 nucleotides are TGTGCCAGTAGTATCGCCGGGACAGGCTTCGTATCACCCCTCCACTTT. Translated, it gives CASSIAGTGFVSPLHF.

J is TRBJ2-3 and V is TRBV7-8; TRBD2 matches 11 bases. This CDR3 is 18 amino acids long. The germline V gene encodes CDR1 SGHVS and CDR2 FQNEAQ. After removal of 5 bases from V and 0 bases from J, the junction contained 10 bases not matched to a gene. This CDR3 reads CASSEVATSGISTDTQYF. CDR3 in DNA: TGTGCCAGCAGCGAAGTGGCGACTAGCGGGATCAGCACAGATACGCAGTATTTT. Full variable domain (missing parts from reference TRBV7-8 and TRBJ2-3): GAGVSQSPRYKVAKRGQDVALRCDPISGHVSLFWYQQALGQGPEFLTYFQNEAQLDKSGLPSDRFFAERPEGSVSTLKIQRTQQEDSAVYLCASSEVATSGISTDTQYFGPGTRLTVL.

The chain uses TRBV7-2 and TRBJ2-5; tentatively, D is TRBD1 (6 bases). This CDR3 region has 13 residues. From germline, CDR1 is SGHTA and CDR2 FQGNSA. Trimming shortened V by 5 bases and J by 5 bases, and 12 bases separated the two germline ends. The CDR3 region is CASSPTGLETQYF. CDR3 sequence (DNA): TGTGCCAGCAGCCCTACAGGGTTGGAGACCCAGTACTTC.

The J gene is TRBJ1-2, the V gene TRBV21-1; TRBD1 is the table's D call and was not checked against the DNA. TRBV21-1 is shown as a pseudogene. This CDR3 region has 17 residues. The CDR3 reads CASSKEFPRQLPYGYTF. Written as DNA, the CDR3 is TGTGCCAGCAGCAAAGAGTTTCCGCGACAGCTCCCATATGGCTACACCTTC.

The chain links TRBV20-1 to TRBJ2-1; TRBD2 is a possible D gene (6 bases). Trimming took off 3 bases at V and 9 bases at J, with 21 bases between the two ends. Germline loops: CDR1 DFQATT, CDR2 SNEGSKA (reference sequence). The CDR3 runs to 15 residues. The CDR3 nucleotides are TGCAGTGCTAGTGGCGGCGGGACCATCTATGGTGAGCAGTTCTTC. This codes for CSASGGGTIYGEQFF.

This sequence joins TRBV29-1 and TRBJ2-3, with D maybe TRBD2 (5 bases). The CDR3 runs to 13 residues. Looked up from germline, CDR1 is SQVTM and CDR2 is ANQGSEA. Trimming removed 3 bases from V and 2 bases from J, with 9 bases in between. The CDR3 loop reads CSVDPSHTDTQYF. As DNA, the CDR3 is TGCAGCGTTGATCCTAGCCACACAGATACGCAGTATTTT.

The rearrangement uses TRBV4-1 and TRBJ2-5; 13 nucleotides align to TRBD2. V shed 3 bases and J 4 bases; nucleotides not matched to a gene: 5. CDR1 MGHRA and CDR2 YSYEKL come from the germline V gene. The CDR3 totals 16 residues. The CDR3 nucleotides are TGCGCCAGCAGCCAGCTGGGACTAGCGGGAAGAGAGACCCAGTACTTC. This sequence encodes CASSQLGLAGRETQYF.

The chain recombines TRBV3-1 (or the pseudogene TRBV3-2) with TRBJ1-2; 7 nucleotides line up with TRBD1. V shed 0 bases and J 7 bases; nucleotides not matched to a gene: 11. Germline V CDR1 and CDR2: LGHDT, YNNKEL (reference sequence). CDR3 length: 16 amino acids. CDR3 DNA sequence: TGTGCCAGCAGCCAAGATAAAGGGGGCGCGAGCGCTGGCTACACCTTC. It specifies CASSQDKGGASAGYTF.

This clone appeared a few times. The chain links TRBV27 to TRBJ2-5; D possibly corresponds to TRBD2 (5 bases). There are 13 residues in the CDR3. Germline CDR1 is MNHEY and CDR2 is SMNVEV (reference sequence). V lost 5 bases to trimming and J lost 5 bases, with 12 bases between them. In DNA form, the CDR3 reads TGTGCCAGCAGTCCCGGGGTGGGGGAGACCCAGTACTTC. Its protein is CASSPGVGETQYF.

This chain joins TRBV10-3 and TRBJ2-3; 7 bases agree with TRBD1. Trimming took 6 bases from V and 5 from J; bases not matched to a gene: 11. The germline gives CDR1 ENHRY, CDR2 SYGVKD. The CDR3 has 15 amino acids. The CDR3 coding sequence is TGTGCCATCAGCGCAAGGACAGGTCGAGAAGATACGCAGTATTTT. As protein: CAISARTGREDTQYF.

The J gene is TRBJ1-1, the V gene TRBV30, with a possible D match to TRBD1 (6 bases). The CDR3 consists of 14 residues. V was cut by 1 base and J by 7 bases, with 16 bases left in between. In germline, CDR1 is GTSNPN, CDR2 SVGIG (reference sequence). CDR3 DNA: TGTGCCTGGAGTGGGCAGGGGATACGGGGTGAAGCTTTCTTT. Translated, it gives CAWSGQGIRGEAFF.

In this sample, this clone turned up once. The V gene is TRBV5-6, the J gene TRBJ1-2, with a tentative D call TRBD1 (6 bases). CDR1 is SGHDT and CDR2 is YYEEEE in the germline V gene. This CDR3 region has 13 residues. The ends were cut back, 9 bases at V and 7 bases at J, with 19 bases in the middle. In DNA form, the CDR3 reads TGTGCCACCTCGAACAGGGCCTTGATTGGCTACACCTTC. Translated: CATSNRALIGYTF.

This clone was detected many times. The V gene is TRBV30, the J gene TRBJ1-2; no clear D. This CDR3 contains 12 residues. V lost 2 bases and J lost 7, with 11 bases in between. The germline CDR1 and CDR2 sequences are GTSNPN and SVGIG (reference sequence). CDR3 in amino acids: CAWSRVSGGYTF. The CDR3 DNA sequence: TGTGCCTGGAGTCGGGTTTCGGGTGGCTACACCTTC.

V gene TRBV7-2 combines with J gene TRBJ1-3; 9 positions agree with TRBD1. The germline CDR1 and CDR2 sequences are SGHTA and FQGNSA. V was pared by 5 bases and J by 6 bases, with 5 bases of the junction left unmatched. The CDR3 is 14 amino acids. The chain's CDR3 is CASSRDRAENTIYF. The CDR3 DNA sequence: TGTGCCAGCAGCCGGGACAGGGCAGAAAACACCATATATTTT.

The CDR3 reads CASSTGLAGYGNEQFF. The CDR3, as DNA: TGTGCCAGTAGTACGGGACTAGCGGGATACGGGAATGAGCAGTTCTTC. The genes are TRBV19 and TRBJ2-1; 13 bases map to TRBD2. Germline V lookup: CDR1 LNHDA, CDR2 SQIVND (reference sequence). V lost 4 bases, J lost 7 bases, and 7 bases stayed unmatched. The CDR3 runs 16 residues.